The 30 T cell receptor beta chains below all came from one sample that was sequenced in a study of patients and donors after allogeneic stem cell transplantation. TCRdb used MiXCR to reprocess the RT-PCR reads, holding one entry per CDR3 protein. Of about a million distinct CDR3 sequences listed, under 20% were seen once; the top ten hold 5% to 6.5%. The sample consisted of blood, either unsorted or a sorted T cell fraction (not recorded which). The source is a human donor who was either an allogeneic HSCT recipient or a stem cell or donor lymphocyte infusion donor (not recorded which). It is not recorded whose cells these are; they may come from a transplant donor.

The chain uses TRBV11-1 and TRBJ2-3, with a tentative D call TRBD2 (5 bases). From germline, CDR1 is SGHAT and CDR2 FQDESV (reference sequence). Trimming took off 3 bases at V and 7 bases at J, with 11 bases between the two ends. The CDR3 length is 13 residues. The CDR3 loop reads CASSFEGFYTQYF. DNA of the CDR3: TGTGCCAGCAGCTTTGAGGGTTTCTATACGCAGTATTTT.

The chain carries TRBV20-1 and TRBJ1-2; TRBD1 is a possible D gene (5 bases). Germline V gene lookup returns CDR1 DFQATT and CDR2 SNEGSKA (reference sequence). The CDR3 contains 16 residues. The V gene lost 6 bases and the J gene lost 4 bases, with 24 bases spanning the gap. DNA for the CDR3: TGCAGTGCCCCGACCTTAACGTCGGGGGGGAGCTATGGCTACACCTTC. Translated, it gives CSAPTLTSGGSYGYTF.

This clonotype was observed a handful of times. The CDR3 DNA sequence: TGTGCCAGCAGTGGAGGACTAGCGGGAGTTGTCGAGCAGTACTTC. As protein: CASSGGLAGVVEQYF. The chain joins TRBV2 to TRBJ2-7; 13 bases map to TRBD2. This CDR3 has 15 amino acids. J lost 6 bases, V lost 4 bases, and 6 bases had no gene match. Per germline, CDR1 SNHLY and CDR2 FYNNEI.

J is TRBJ1-1 and V is TRBV27; D not certain. Per the germline V gene, CDR1 is MNHEY and CDR2 is SMNVEV (reference sequence). The CDR3 covers 14 residues. Trimming left V 5 bases short and J 1 base short, with 11 bases between. CDR3 sequence: CASSPRWGNTEAFF. The CDR3 DNA reads TGTGCCAGCAGTCCCAGGTGGGGGAACACTGAAGCTTTCTTT.

Ten or more counts support this clonotype. The CDR3 nucleotides read TGTGCCACCAGCAGAGAAAGGGGGCTAGGGTATGGCTACACCTTC. It yields the protein CATSRERGLGYGYTF. The chain is built from TRBV15 and TRBJ1-2; 7 bases map to TRBD1. V shed 0 bases, J shed 5 bases, and the junction held 6 bases outside the gene matches. CDR1 is LNHNV, CDR2 YYDKDF, per germline (reference sequence). The CDR3 runs 15 residues.

This clonotype came up a few times. V and J are TRBV20-1 and TRBJ1-1; the D gene is possibly TRBD1 (6 bases). The V gene's germline CDR1 is DFQATT and CDR2 SNEGSKA (reference sequence). This CDR3 spans 15 amino acids. Trimming removed 4 bases from V and 0 bases from J, with 15 bases in between. The CDR3 DNA reads as TGCAGTGCTACAGGACAGTTGATTATGAACACTGAAGCTTTCTTT. It codes for CSATGQLIMNTEAFF.

This clonotype has more than one count but fewer than ten. The chain couples TRBV10-3 to TRBJ2-7; 9 bases match TRBD1. With V trimmed by 4 bases and J by 7 bases, 20 bases remained unmatched. The CDR3 length is 18 residues. Germline-derived CDR1 and CDR2 are ENHRY and SYGVKD. CDR3 nucleotide sequence: TGTGCCATCAGTGGCTGGTCGGACAGGGGCCTTACTACGGTGGAGCAGTACTTC. Translation gives CAISGWSDRGLTTVEQYF.

The chain carries TRBV27 and TRBJ2-7; TRBD1 matches 7 bases. The junction had 7 bases not matched to a gene; V was cut back by 5 bases and J by 0 bases. The germline V gene has CDR1 MNHEY and CDR2 SMNVEV (reference sequence). The CDR3 loop spans 15 amino acids. CDR3 nucleotide sequence: TGTGCCAGCAGTCCCCTGAGGGGGCGCTCCTACGAGCAGTACTTC. Encoded protein: CASSPLRGRSYEQYF.

The chain carries TRBV5-1 and TRBJ2-4; D possibly corresponds to TRBD1 (5 bases). Trimming removed 1 base at V and 3 bases at J, with 14 bases between. The CDR3 totals 16 residues. The germline CDR1 and CDR2 sequences are SGHRS and YFSETQ. The CDR3 here is CASSLRGQGNKNIQYF. CDR3 bases: TGCGCCAGCAGCTTGCGAGGACAAGGGAACAAAAACATTCAGTACTTC. Using reference TRBV5-1 and TRBJ2-4 for the parts outside the CDR3, the full variable domain is KAGVTQTPRYLIKTRGQQVTLSCSPISGHRSVSWYQQTPGQGLQFLFEYFSETQRNKGNFPGRFSGRQFSNSRSEMNVSTLELGDSALYLCASSLRGQGNKNIQYFGAGTRLSVL.

This clonotype was counted ten times or more. This chain links TRBV12-3 or TRBV12-4 with TRBJ2-7, with TRBD1 matching over 8 bases. J was trimmed by 1 base and V by 1 base; bases with no gene match: 3. The CDR3 is 15 residues long. The CDR3 protein is CASSLDRGKSYEQYF. The CDR3 nucleotides are TGTGCCAGCAGTTTAGACAGGGGGAAGTCCTACGAGCAGTACTTC.

V usage is TRBV30 and J usage is TRBJ2-7; D is undetermined. Germline CDR1 GTSNPN, CDR2 SVGIG (reference sequence). The CDR3 consists of 13 residues. V was trimmed by 2 bases and J by 4 bases, leaving 12 bases between them. The CDR3 nucleotides read TGTGCCTGGAGTTCCGAACATGGGTACGAGCAGTACTTC. It specifies CAWSSEHGYEQYF.

In this sample, this clonotype turned up a few times. The V call is TRBV6-2 or TRBV6-3, the J call TRBJ1-3; D is unclear. Germline CDR1 MNHEY, CDR2 SVGEGT. V shed 5 bases and J shed 0 bases, with 14 bases lying between them. This CDR3 region has 16 residues. The CDR3 loop reads CASSDHGRNSGNTIYF. As DNA, the CDR3 is TGTGCCAGCAGTGACCACGGACGGAACTCTGGAAACACCATATATTTT.

The rearrangement uses TRBV7-9 and TRBJ2-7, with unresolved D. The CDR3 is 13 amino acids. Germline V CDR1 and CDR2: SEHNR, FQNEAQ (reference sequence). V gave up 1 base and J gave up 6 bases, with 10 bases separating them. The CDR3 reads CASSLEQPGEQYF. The CDR3 bases are TGTGCCAGCAGCTTAGAACAGCCTGGCGAGCAGTACTTC.

In DNA form, the CDR3 reads TGTGCCAGCAGCCAAGGAGCAGCTTTGAACACTGAAGCTTTCTTT. Its protein is CASSQGAALNTEAFF. The chain joins TRBV3-1 to TRBJ1-1; D ambiguous. Between the trimmed V and J ends, which lost 1 base and 0 bases, there was a span of 9 bases. Looked up from germline, CDR1 is LGHDT and CDR2 is YNNKEL (reference sequence). This CDR3 region has 15 residues.

This chain connects TRBV12-3 or TRBV12-4 to TRBJ2-6, with D tentatively TRBD1 (5 bases). V lost 9 bases and J lost 0, with 12 bases in between. The CDR3 consists of 15 residues. The CDR3 reads CASRNRNSGANVLTF. The CDR3 DNA sequence: TGTGCCAGTCGAAACAGGAACTCTGGGGCCAACGTCCTGACTTTC.

V usage is TRBV19 and J usage is TRBJ2-1, with 11 positions matching TRBD1. There are 15 residues in the CDR3. Trimming took 6 bases from V and 4 from J; bases not matched to a gene: 5. Germline V CDR1 and CDR2: LNHDA, SQIVND (reference sequence). CDR3 DNA: TGTGCCAGTAGGGTGGGACAGGGGGTTTACAATGAGCAGTTCTTC. This sequence encodes CASRVGQGVYNEQFF.

This clonotype was seen repeatedly, ten times or more. J is TRBJ2-1 and V is TRBV11-2; 8 bases align to TRBD1. This CDR3 region has 15 residues. The ends lost 1 base at V and 4 bases at J; junction bases unmatched: 3. The V gene's germline CDR1 is SGHAT and CDR2 FQNNGV. CDR3 sequence: CASSLVRTGYNEQFF. The CDR3 DNA sequence: TGTGCCAGCAGCTTAGTGCGGACAGGGTACAATGAGCAGTTCTTC.

The CDR3: CASSLGGGAGYEQYF. In DNA form, the CDR3 reads TGTGCCAGCAGTTTAGGGGGGGGCGCAGGCTACGAGCAGTACTTC. The J gene is TRBJ2-7, the V gene TRBV12-3 or TRBV12-4; D might be TRBD2 (7 bases). There are 15 residues in the CDR3. V dropped 1 base and J dropped 3 bases, with 13 bases sitting between them.

This clonotype turned up a few times. The V call is TRBV2, the J call TRBJ1-5, with D maybe TRBD1 (6 bases). Germline CDR1 is SNHLY and CDR2 is FYNNEI. Trimming took off 5 bases at V and 7 bases at J, with 9 bases between the two ends. The CDR3 has 12 residues. For the CDR3, the DNA is TGTGCCAGCAGTACAGGGACACAGCCCCAGCATTTT. Translated: CASSTGTQPQHF.

This clonotype was found a few times. The genes are TRBV20-1 and TRBJ2-5; either TRBD1 or TRBD2 may fit D (6 bases each). This CDR3 contains 13 residues. Deletions cut 4 bases from V and 4 bases from J, with 13 bases between. CDR1 DFQATT and CDR2 SNEGSKA come from the germline V gene (reference sequence). The CDR3 region has the DNA TGCAGTGCTAAAGAGGGGGGCCGAGAGACCCAGTACTTC. Amino acids: CSAKEGGRETQYF.

About this clonotype itself: This may arise from a read error, as a much more abundant clone is one base away. J is TRBJ2-5 and V is TRBV29-1; 7 positions agree with TRBD2. With V trimmed by 7 bases and J by 4 bases, 9 bases remained unmatched. The germline gives CDR1 SQVTM, CDR2 ANQGSEA. The CDR3 runs to 13 residues. CDR3 amino acids: CSAGAPSGETQYF. The CDR3 DNA reads TGCAGCGCTGGGGCGCCTAGCGGAGAGACCCAGTACTTC. The complete variable domain, with remaining parts taken from reference TRBV29-1 and TRBJ2-5, reads SAVISQKPSRDICQRGTSLTIQCQVDSQVTMMFWYRQQPGQSLTLIATANQGSEATYESGFVIDKFPISRPNLTFSTLTVSNMSPEDSSIYLCSAGAPSGETQYFGPGTRLLVL.

J is TRBJ1-1 and V is TRBV7-9; D is perhaps TRBD1 (6 bases). The CDR3 has 13 residues. Between the trimmed V and J ends, which lost 8 bases and 1 base, there was a span of 11 bases. Per the germline V gene, CDR1 is SEHNR and CDR2 is FQNEAQ (reference sequence). The CDR3 coding sequence is TGTGCCAGCCTACAACAGGGGAACACTGAAGCTTTCTTT. Translated, it gives CASLQQGNTEAFF.

At least ten counts were recorded for this clonotype. The chain combines TRBV6-1 with TRBJ1-2, with D perhaps matching TRBD1 (6 bases). In germline, CDR1 is MNHNS, CDR2 SASEGT. The CDR3 has 15 amino acids. The V end lost 4 bases, the J end lost 6 bases, and 18 bases lay between the germline ends. The CDR3 here is CASSANKQGLNGYTF. CDR3 in DNA: TGTGCCAGCAGTGCCAACAAACAGGGTTTAAATGGCTACACCTTC.

The chain recombines TRBV7-9 with TRBJ2-4, with D hard to call. Looked up from germline, CDR1 is SEHNR and CDR2 is FQNEAQ (reference sequence). The V end lost 4 bases, the J end lost 1 base, and 14 bases lay between the germline ends. The CDR3 consists of 16 residues. CDR3 sequence: CASSSPLGMAKNIQYF. In nucleotides, the CDR3 is TGTGCCAGCAGCTCGCCCTTGGGGATGGCCAAAAACATTCAGTACTTC.

CDR3 in amino acids: CASSLRWNEDYGYTF. The CDR3 DNA reads TGTGCCAGCAGCTTAAGATGGAATGAAGACTATGGCTACACCTTC. V and J are TRBV7-9 and TRBJ1-2; unclear D gene. The CDR3 extends over 15 amino acids. V shed 2 bases and J shed 3 bases, with 13 bases lying between them. The germline CDR1 and CDR2 sequences are SEHNR and FQNEAQ (reference sequence).

Details on this clonotype: A much bigger clone sits one base away, suggesting this may be a read error. The chain is built from TRBV9 and TRBJ2-3; either TRBD1 or TRBD2 may supply D (5 bases each). CDR3 size: 13 residues. The germline CDR1 and CDR2 sequences are SGDLS and YYNGEE. In DNA form, the CDR3 reads TGTACCAGCAGCGCAGGGACGGCAGATACGCAGTATTTT. It yields the protein CTSSAGTADTQYF.

Many counts were recorded for this clonotype. V is TRBV12-3 or TRBV12-4 and J is TRBJ2-1; the match to TRBD1 covers 11 bases. J was trimmed by 9 bases and V by 7 bases; bases with no gene match: 11. The CDR3 is 15 amino acids. CDR3 DNA: TGTGCCAGCAATTCCGCACCCGGGACAGGGGGTGAGCAGTTCTTC. This sequence encodes CASNSAPGTGGEQFF.

CDR3 sequence: CASSPRDLQGADTQYF. The CDR3 nucleotides are TGTGCCAGCAGCCCCCGGGACCTACAGGGGGCAGATACGCAGTATTTT. The V gene is TRBV7-6, the J gene TRBJ2-3, with 8 bases fitting TRBD1. Trimming took 5 bases from V and 4 from J; bases not matched to a gene: 11. Germline V gene sequence: CDR1 SGHVS, CDR2 FNYEAQ. The CDR3 runs to 16 residues.

The chain couples TRBV6-5 to TRBJ1-1; a possible D gene is TRBD1 (5 bases). The CDR3 spans 11 residues. V lost 6 bases and J 10 bases, leaving 12 bases between the germline ends. Germline V CDR1 and CDR2: MNHEY, SVGAGI. The CDR3 spells CASSPGLSAFF. The CDR3 region has the DNA TGTGCCAGCAGCCCGGGACTATCAGCTTTCTTT.

This clonotype was recorded a few times. The gene calls are TRBV5-1 and TRBJ2-4; D may be TRBD1 or TRBD2 (5 bases each). The germline gives CDR1 SGHRS, CDR2 YFSETQ. Deletions cut 0 bases from V and 9 bases from J, with 19 bases between. This CDR3 comprises 16 residues. As DNA, the CDR3 is TGCGCCAGCAGCTTGGTAGTTCGGGACGCCCCGGGCATTCAGTACTTC. Encoded protein: CASSLVVRDAPGIQYF.